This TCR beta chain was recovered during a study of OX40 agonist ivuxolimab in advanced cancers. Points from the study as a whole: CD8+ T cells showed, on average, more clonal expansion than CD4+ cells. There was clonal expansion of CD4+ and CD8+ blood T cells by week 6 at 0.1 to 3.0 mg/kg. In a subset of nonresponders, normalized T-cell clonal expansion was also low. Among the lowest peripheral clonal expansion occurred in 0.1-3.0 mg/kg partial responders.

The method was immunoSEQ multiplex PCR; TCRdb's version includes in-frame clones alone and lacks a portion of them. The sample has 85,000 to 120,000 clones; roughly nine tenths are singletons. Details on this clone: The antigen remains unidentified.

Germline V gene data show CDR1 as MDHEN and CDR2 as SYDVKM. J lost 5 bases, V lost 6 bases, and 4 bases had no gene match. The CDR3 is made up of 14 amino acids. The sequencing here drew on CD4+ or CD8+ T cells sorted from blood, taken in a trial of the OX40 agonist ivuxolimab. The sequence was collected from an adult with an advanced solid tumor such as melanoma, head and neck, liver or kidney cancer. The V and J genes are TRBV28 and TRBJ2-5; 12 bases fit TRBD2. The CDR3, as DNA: TGTGCCAGCAGACTAGCGGGGGGTTGGGAGACCCAGTACTTC. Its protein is CASRLAGGWETQYF.